This TCR beta chain was identified during a study of cytomegalovirus exposure and HLA in healthy donors. Findings and limits, study-wide: Later analysis associated a missense DCLRE1C variant with TCR beta V- and J-gene trimming. Using the classifier, cytomegalovirus status was reportedly diagnosed with high specificity and sensitivity. According to an earlier analysis, most TCR beta V segments yielded productive rearrangements about 90% or about 30% of the time.

Researchers ran the PCR with 60 Vbeta and 13 Jbeta primers. The repertoire was sequenced with immunoSEQ multiplex PCR; TCRdb's copy has only in-frame clones and lacks some. The sample includes approximately 120,000 clones, roughly 70% of them seen just once. A note on this clone: Antigen: not known.

The germline V gene has CDR1 LGHNA and CDR2 YNFKEQ. The CDR3 extends over 16 amino acids. The V and J ends lost 2 bases and 5 bases, in that order; junction bases with no gene match: 9. The V gene is TRBV4-2, the J gene TRBJ2-5; 9 nucleotides align to TRBD2. The sequencing sample was made of PBMCs. The sequence derives from a man younger than 45 in good health and CMV-seronegative. This CDR3 is CASSQNRAGGFETQYF. The CDR3 DNA reads as TGTGCCAGCAGCCAAAATCGAGCGGGGGGTTTTGAGACCCAGTACTTC.